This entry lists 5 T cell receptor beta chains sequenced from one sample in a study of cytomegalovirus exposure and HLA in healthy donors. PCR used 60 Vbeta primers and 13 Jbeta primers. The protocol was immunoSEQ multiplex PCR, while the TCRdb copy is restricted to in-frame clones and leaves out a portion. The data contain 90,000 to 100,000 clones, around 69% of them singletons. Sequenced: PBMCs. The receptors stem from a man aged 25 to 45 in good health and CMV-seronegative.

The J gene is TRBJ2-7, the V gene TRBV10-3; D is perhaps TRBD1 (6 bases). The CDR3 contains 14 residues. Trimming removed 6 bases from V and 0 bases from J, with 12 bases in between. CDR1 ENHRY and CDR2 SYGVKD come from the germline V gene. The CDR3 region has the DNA TGTGCCATCAGGCGCCGGACAGCCTCCTACGAGCAGTACTTC. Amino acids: CAIRRRTASYEQYF.

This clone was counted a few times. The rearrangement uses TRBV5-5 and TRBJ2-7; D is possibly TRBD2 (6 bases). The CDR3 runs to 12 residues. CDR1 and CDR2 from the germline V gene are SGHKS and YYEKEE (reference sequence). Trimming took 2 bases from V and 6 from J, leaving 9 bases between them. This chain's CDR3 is CASSFQGLEQYF. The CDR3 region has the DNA TGTGCCAGCAGCTTTCAGGGACTCGAGCAGTACTTC.

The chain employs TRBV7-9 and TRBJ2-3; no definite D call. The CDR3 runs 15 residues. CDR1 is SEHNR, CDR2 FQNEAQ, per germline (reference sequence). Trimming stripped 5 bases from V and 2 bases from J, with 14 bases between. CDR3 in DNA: TGTGCCAGCAGCCCAAAGTGGCGGATCACAGATACGCAGTATTTT. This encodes CASSPKWRITDTQYF.

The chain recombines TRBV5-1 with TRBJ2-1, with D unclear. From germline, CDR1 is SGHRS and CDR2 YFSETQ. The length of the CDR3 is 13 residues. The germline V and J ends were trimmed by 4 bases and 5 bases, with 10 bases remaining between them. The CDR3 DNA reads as TGCGCCAGCAGCCTTGCTAGGAACAATGAGCAGTTCTTC. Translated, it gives CASSLARNNEQFF.

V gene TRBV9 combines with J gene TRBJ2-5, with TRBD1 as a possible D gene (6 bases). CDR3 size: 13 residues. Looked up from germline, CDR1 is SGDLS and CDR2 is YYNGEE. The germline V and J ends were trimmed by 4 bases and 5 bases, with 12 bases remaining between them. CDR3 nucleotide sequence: TGTGCCAGCAGCTTGACAGGTGCCGAGACCCAGTACTTC. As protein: CASSLTGAETQYF.